These 29 T cell receptor beta chains were all obtained from the same sample, sequenced in a study of chemoradiotherapy in HPV16-positive cancers. Using immunoSEQ multiplex PCR, the repertoire was profiled, and TCRdb retains in-frame clones only, with some absent. Here the sample spans about 6,400 clones, 73% being singletons. This specimen was tumor tissue, taken from a patient who underwent chemoradiotherapy. These receptor sequences come from a human donor with HPV-associated anogenital cancer.

This chain uses TRBV5-1 with TRBJ2-7; 7 nucleotides match TRBD1. CDR1 SGHRS and CDR2 YFSETQ come from the germline V gene. The junction had 9 bases not matched to a gene; V was cut back by 4 bases and J by 2 bases. The CDR3 runs to 15 residues. The CDR3 coding sequence is TGCGCCAGCAGCCCCCCGGGACAGTGGACCTACGAGCAGTACTTC. Amino acid sequence: CASSPPGQWTYEQYF.

The table lists this clone with a few counts. This chain links TRBV29-1 with TRBJ2-7, with a possible D match to TRBD1 (5 bases). The CDR3 is 14 residues long. V lost 2 bases, J lost 6 bases, and 17 bases lay in between. Germline V CDR1 and CDR2: SQVTM, ANQGSEA. The CDR3 nucleotides read TGCAGCGTTGAAATTGGGGCAGCGTTGGGCGAGCAGTACTTC. Amino acids: CSVEIGAALGEQYF.

The genes are TRBV27 and TRBJ2-7; the D is unclear. The CDR3 covers 11 residues. Trimming left V 4 bases short and J 4 bases short, with 5 bases between. The germline V gene encodes CDR1 MNHEY and CDR2 SMNVEV (reference sequence). The CDR3 is CASSSGYEQYF. The CDR3 DNA follows: TGTGCCAGCAGTTCAGGTTACGAGCAGTACTTC.

V and J are TRBV16 and TRBJ2-7; a weak D match, TRBD1 (6 bases). Per the germline V gene, CDR1 is KGHSY and CDR2 is FQNENV. This CDR3 comprises 15 residues. V gave up 1 base and J gave up 6 bases, with 16 bases separating them. Written as DNA, the CDR3 is TGTGCCAGCAGCCAATACGGGACACCAAACGGCGAGCAGTACTTC. Translated, it gives CASSQYGTPNGEQYF.

The V call is TRBV28, the J call TRBJ1-3; TRBD1 matches at 11 bases. The CDR3 loop spans 18 amino acids. The germline V gene encodes CDR1 MDHEN and CDR2 SYDVKM. The V gene end was trimmed by 3 bases and the J gene end by 3 bases; junction bases not matched to a gene: 10. The CDR3 protein is CASSLAGTGGLFGNTIYF. The CDR3 DNA reads TGTGCCAGCAGTTTGGCCGGGACAGGGGGTTTGTTTGGAAACACCATATATTTT. Using reference TRBV28 and TRBJ1-3 for the parts outside the CDR3, the full variable domain is DVKVTQSSRYLVKRTGEKVFLECVQDMDHENMFWYRQDPGLGLRLIYFSYDVKMKEKGDIPEGYSVSREKKERFSLILESASTNQTSMYLCASSLAGTGGLFGNTIYFGEGSWLTVV.

The J gene is TRBJ1-1, the V gene TRBV30; D is unclear. The germline CDR1 and CDR2 sequences are GTSNPN and SVGIG (reference sequence). This CDR3 has 14 amino acids. V lost 0 bases and J lost 1, with 9 bases in between. CDR3 sequence reads: CAWSVGRGNTEAFF. In nucleotides, the CDR3 is TGTGCCTGGAGTGTAGGGCGGGGGAACACTGAAGCTTTCTTT.

The rearrangement joins TRBV30 to TRBJ1-3; D is unresolved. V shed 2 bases and J shed 4 bases, with 9 bases lying between them. From germline, CDR1 is GTSNPN and CDR2 SVGIG (reference sequence). This CDR3 spans 13 amino acids. In DNA form, the CDR3 reads TGTGCCTGGAGTATGCGGGCGGGAAACACCATATATTTT. This translates into CAWSMRAGNTIYF.

The V call is TRBV5-6, the J call TRBJ1-2; D is ambiguous. CDR3 length: 15 amino acids. CDR1 is SGHDT, CDR2 YYEEEE, per germline. With 0 bases removed from V and 2 bases from J, the gap between germline ends came to 11 bases. CDR3 protein: CASSLGPAQNYGYTF. In DNA form, the CDR3 reads TGTGCCAGCAGCTTGGGGCCAGCGCAAAACTATGGCTACACCTTC.

The chain carries TRBV7-9 and TRBJ2-2; D unresolved. Germline CDR1 reads SEHNR; CDR2 reads FQNEAQ (reference sequence). The germline V and J ends were trimmed by 5 bases and 5 bases, with 12 bases remaining between them. The CDR3 contains 14 residues. CDR3 bases: TGTGCCAGCAGCCAAACTTGGGGAACCGGGGAGCTGTTTTTT. This sequence encodes CASSQTWGTGELFF.

The chain joins TRBV11-2 to TRBJ1-1, with unresolved D. CDR1 SGHAT and CDR2 FQNNGV come from the germline V gene. V dropped 2 bases and J dropped 11 bases, with 9 bases sitting between them. The CDR3 loop spans 11 amino acids. Here the CDR3 DNA reads TGTGCCAGCAGCTTATATGATGCGGCTTTCTTT. This encodes CASSLYDAAFF.

This clone was observed once. V usage is TRBV11-2 and J usage is TRBJ1-5; 7 bases fit TRBD1. The length of the CDR3 is 13 residues. CDR1 is SGHAT, CDR2 FQNNGV, per germline. The V and J ends lost 0 bases and 7 bases, in that order; junction bases with no gene match: 0. The CDR3 loop is CASSLEGGQPQHF. The CDR3 bases are TGTGCCAGCAGCTTAGAAGGGGGCCAGCCCCAGCATTTT.

A single count supports this clone. J is TRBJ2-7 and V is TRBV27; possible D gene TRBD2, 5 bases. The CDR3 spans 13 residues. Trimming took off 6 bases at V and 6 bases at J, with 15 bases between the two ends. The germline V gene has CDR1 MNHEY and CDR2 SMNVEV (reference sequence). The chain's CDR3 is CASSPWTFREQYF. The CDR3, as DNA: TGTGCCAGCAGCCCATGGACTTTCCGCGAGCAGTACTTC.

The chain has TRBV29-1 and TRBJ2-2, with D perhaps being TRBD1 or TRBD2 (5 bases each). CDR1 is SQVTM, CDR2 ANQGSEA, per germline. V was cut by 6 bases and J by 4 bases, with 15 bases left in between. CDR3 length: 14 amino acids. The CDR3 reads CSVVEGYGTGELFF. CDR3 DNA sequence: TGCAGCGTGGTCGAGGGGTACGGCACCGGGGAGCTGTTTTTT.

The V and J genes are TRBV4-1 and TRBJ2-5; unclear D gene. Trimming pared 1 base from V and 5 bases from J, leaving 14 bases between. The CDR3 contains 15 residues. CDR1 is MGHRA and CDR2 is YSYEKL in the germline V gene. This chain's CDR3 is CASSQASPSGETQYF. In DNA, the CDR3 is TGCGCCAGCAGCCAAGCGAGCCCTTCGGGCGAGACCCAGTACTTC.

The chain has TRBV6-1 and TRBJ1-2, with 9 bases lining up with TRBD1. The CDR3 length is 14 residues. CDR1 and CDR2 from the germline V gene are MNHNS and SASEGT. The V segment lost 3 bases and the J segment 7 bases; nucleotides outside the gene matches: 6. CDR3 amino acids: CASSDTGGAGGYTF. For the CDR3, the DNA is TGTGCCAGCAGTGATACAGGGGGCGCGGGTGGCTACACCTTC.

This chain links TRBV5-1 with TRBJ1-2; 7 bases agree with TRBD1. J gave up 4 bases and V 4 bases, and 10 bases lay outside the gene matches. The CDR3 sequence is 15 residues long. The germline gives CDR1 SGHRS, CDR2 YFSETQ. CDR3 in amino acids: CASSPTIDRAYGYTF. CDR3 nucleotide sequence: TGCGCCAGCAGCCCTACAATAGACAGGGCCTATGGCTACACCTTC.

The chain carries TRBV5-6 and TRBJ2-5; 11 nucleotides match TRBD1. The CDR3 has 14 residues. Germline V gene data show CDR1 as SGHDT and CDR2 as YYEEEE. With 0 bases clipped from V and 10 bases from J, the junction kept 5 bases outside the gene matches. CDR3: CASSLGRGQGGQYF. CDR3 in DNA: TGTGCCAGCAGCTTGGGACGGGGACAGGGGGGCCAGTACTTC.

The chain has TRBV6-6 and TRBJ2-2; tentative D call: TRBD2 (6 bases). The length of the CDR3 is 13 residues. Deletions cut 5 bases from V and 8 bases from J, with 12 bases between. Germline V CDR1 and CDR2: MNHNY, SVGAGI (reference sequence). CDR3 in amino acids: CASSTGTGGELFF. In nucleotides, the CDR3 is TGTGCCAGCAGTACTGGGACTGGAGGGGAGCTGTTTTTT.

This sequence joins TRBV11-3 and TRBJ2-7, with D unresolved. CDR1 is SGHNT and CDR2 is YENEEA in the germline V gene. CDR3 length: 14 amino acids. V lost 1 base to trimming and J lost 6 bases, with 13 bases between them. CDR3 in DNA: TGTGCCAGCAGCTTAGCTGGGGTTCAGGTCGAGCAGTACTTC. Protein sequence: CASSLAGVQVEQYF.

The rearrangement links TRBV6-5 to TRBJ2-7; TRBD1 aligns across 9 bases. Per the germline V gene, CDR1 is MNHEY and CDR2 is SVGAGI. There are 15 residues in the CDR3. The V segment lost 5 bases and the J segment 2 bases; nucleotides outside the gene matches: 7. The CDR3 protein is CASSKFRDRAYEQYF. The CDR3 coding sequence is TGTGCCAGCAGTAAATTCCGGGACAGGGCCTACGAGCAGTACTTC.

The chain has TRBV5-1 and TRBJ2-1, with 9 bases aligning to TRBD1. The CDR3 contains 15 residues. The V gene end was trimmed by 6 bases and the J gene end by 6 bases; junction bases not matched to a gene: 10. Germline V gene sequence: CDR1 SGHRS, CDR2 YFSETQ. The CDR3 coding sequence is TGCGCCAGCACCACTTGGGGGACAGGGATCAATGAGCAGTTCTTC. It specifies CASTTWGTGINEQFF. The full variable domain, its missing parts supplied by reference TRBV5-1 and TRBJ2-1, is KAGVTQTPRYLIKTRGQQVTLSCSPISGHRSVSWYQQTPGQGLQFLFEYFSETQRNKGNFPGRFSGRQFSNSRSEMNVSTLELGDSALYLCASTTWGTGINEQFFGPGTRLTVL.

The CDR3 DNA is TGTGCCAGCAGTTTTGGACGGCGGGAGAGTGGAGAGACCCAGTACTTC. Its translation: CASSFGRRESGETQYF. The chain joins TRBV7-9 to TRBJ2-5, with 7 nucleotides matching TRBD2. The CDR3 is made up of 16 amino acids. V lost 6 bases, J lost 4 bases, and 14 bases stayed unmatched. Germline V gene data show CDR1 as SEHNR and CDR2 as FQNEAQ (reference sequence).

The genes are TRBV11-3 and TRBJ1-1; the D gene is possibly TRBD1 (5 bases). Germline V gene lookup returns CDR1 SGHNT and CDR2 YENEEA. V was shortened by 2 bases and J by 1 base, with 14 bases between the two germline ends. This CDR3 has 16 residues. The CDR3 loop reads CASSLWWGIGNTEAFF. In DNA form, the CDR3 reads TGTGCCAGCAGCTTATGGTGGGGCATCGGGAACACTGAAGCTTTCTTT.

The chain combines TRBV5-1 with TRBJ1-3; D gene unclear. Trimming took off 4 bases at V and 0 bases at J, with 11 bases between the two ends. The CDR3 contains 15 residues. The germline V gene encodes CDR1 SGHRS and CDR2 YFSETQ. The CDR3 protein is CASSPDGGSGNTIYF. The CDR3 DNA follows: TGCGCCAGCAGCCCTGACGGCGGCTCTGGAAACACCATATATTTT.

V gene TRBV27 combines with J gene TRBJ2-1, with 10 bases identical to TRBD2. Losses at the gene ends were 5 bases for V and 4 bases for J; bases not matched to a gene: 2. There are 14 residues in the CDR3. Germline CDR1 and CDR2: MNHEY and SMNVEV (reference sequence). CDR3 in DNA: TGTGCCAGCAGTGGACTAGCGGTTTACAATGAGCAGTTCTTC. Amino acids: CASSGLAVYNEQFF.

V is TRBV7-3 and J is TRBJ2-7; 8 bases map to TRBD2. J lost 0 bases, V lost 5 bases, and 3 bases had no gene match. This CDR3 contains 14 residues. CDR1 and CDR2 from the germline V gene are SGHTA and FQGTGA. CDR3 DNA: TGTGCCAGCAGCCTTACTAGCGGCTCCTACGAGCAGTACTTC. It yields the protein CASSLTSGSYEQYF.

This clone has a single count. The V call is TRBV9, the J call TRBJ2-1; 13 positions match TRBD2. V gave up 2 bases and J gave up 5 bases; unmatched junction bases: 4. CDR3 size: 16 residues. Germline V gene data show CDR1 as SGDLS and CDR2 as YYNGEE. This chain's CDR3 is CASSVGLAGVDNEQFF. The CDR3 coding sequence is TGTGCCAGCAGCGTTGGACTAGCGGGAGTCGACAATGAGCAGTTCTTC.

V gene TRBV18 combines with J gene TRBJ2-1, with TRBD2 matching over 7 bases. Germline-derived CDR1 and CDR2 are KGHSH and LQKENI. The CDR3 runs to 15 residues. The V segment lost 3 bases and the J segment 4 bases; nucleotides outside the gene matches: 6. In nucleotides, the CDR3 is TGTGCCAGCTCACCCAGATCTAGCGGTTACAATGAGCAGTTCTTC. It is translated as CASSPRSSGYNEQFF.

V is TRBV7-3 and J is TRBJ2-1; the D gene is possibly TRBD1 (5 bases). The CDR3 runs to 15 residues. V dropped 4 bases and J dropped 2 bases, with 12 bases sitting between them. Germline assignment: CDR1 SGHTA and CDR2 FQGTGA. The CDR3 is CASSSNPRAYNEQFF. In nucleotides, the CDR3 is TGTGCCAGCAGCTCCAACCCCAGGGCCTACAATGAGCAGTTCTTC.